This is a list of T cell receptor beta chains from one sample in a study of long-term antiretroviral therapy in people with HIV. Using immunoSEQ multiplex PCR, the repertoire was profiled, and TCRdb retains in-frame clones only, with some absent. The sample lists some 48,000 clones; about 86% were seen once. The sample in question was unsorted PBMCs, obtained 0.8 years after starting antiretroviral therapy. All receptors derive from a woman younger than 35 with HIV. The CDR3 runs from the conserved cysteine through the conserved F or W. The D gene is left open where the match is weak. Clone sizes are given selectively: once, few, many, or a class where the clone is expanded.

j_gene: TRBJ1-2; d_gene: -; v_gene: TRBV5-6; abundance: once; CDR3nt: TGTGCCAGCAGCTCGGGAATTCGTTCCGGCTACACCTTC; CDR3aa: CASSSGIRSGYTF
j_gene: TRBJ2-7; d_gene: TRBD2; v_gene: TRBV23-1; abundance: -; CDR3nt: TGCGCCAGCAGTCCTCACCCCCCGAGCGGGAGGGTCGAGCAGTACTTC; CDR3aa: CASSPHPPSGRVEQYF
j_gene: TRBJ2-5; d_gene: -; v_gene: TRBV13; abundance: -; CDR3nt: TGTGCCAGCAGCTTATATCAAGAGACCCAGTACTTC; CDR3aa: CASSLYQETQYF
j_gene: TRBJ2-7; d_gene: TRBD2; v_gene: TRBV5-1; abundance: -; CDR3nt: TGCGCCAGCAGCATTCCGGGACTAGCTCCTTACGAGCAGTACTTC; CDR3aa: CASSIPGLAPYEQYF
j_gene: TRBJ2-5; d_gene: -; v_gene: TRBV28; abundance: -; CDR3nt: TGTGCCAGCAGGGCGCAAGAGACCCAGTACTTC; CDR3aa: CASRAQETQYF
j_gene: TRBJ2-2; d_gene: -; v_gene: TRBV19; abundance: -; CDR3nt: TGTGCCAGTAGTAGGGTAGGGGGGAGTCTCGACACCGGGGAGCTGTTTTTT; CDR3aa: CASSRVGGSLDTGELFF
j_gene: TRBJ1-5; d_gene: -; v_gene: TRBV7-9; abundance: once; CDR3nt: TGTGCCAGCAGCTTAGAGAATCAGCCCCAGCATTTT; CDR3aa: CASSLENQPQHF
j_gene: TRBJ2-7; d_gene: -; v_gene: TRBV19; abundance: -; CDR3nt: TGTGCCAGTAGTATAGGAGTCTACGAGCAGTACTTC; CDR3aa: CASSIGVYEQYF
j_gene: TRBJ2-1; d_gene: TRBD2; v_gene: TRBV11-2; abundance: -; CDR3nt: TGTGCCAGCAGCCAGGGACTAGACAATGAGCAGTTCTTC; CDR3aa: CASSQGLDNEQFF
j_gene: TRBJ2-1; d_gene: TRBD2; v_gene: TRBV6-5; abundance: -; CDR3nt: TGTGCCAGCAGTCCCGGCTCGGGGGGGCCAGGGCAGTTCTTC; CDR3aa: CASSPGSGGPGQFF
j_gene: TRBJ2-2; d_gene: TRBD1; v_gene: TRBV7-9; abundance: -; CDR3nt: TGTGCCAGCAGTAAGACAGGGCTAACCGGGGAGCTGTTTTTT; CDR3aa: CASSKTGLTGELFF
j_gene: TRBJ2-7; d_gene: TRBD2; v_gene: TRBV19; abundance: once; CDR3nt: TGTGCCAGTAGTATCTTAGCGGGAGAAATGTACGAGCAGTACTTC; CDR3aa: CASSILAGEMYEQYF
j_gene: TRBJ2-3; d_gene: TRBD2; v_gene: TRBV18; abundance: few; CDR3nt: TGTGCCAGCTCACCCGCTAGCGGGAGCGTTCCAGATACGCAGTATTTT; CDR3aa: CASSPASGSVPDTQYF
j_gene: TRBJ2-7; d_gene: -; v_gene: TRBV7-9; abundance: -; CDR3nt: TGTGCCAGCAGCCGCAGCTACGAGCAGTACTTC; CDR3aa: CASSRSYEQYF